This TCR beta chain was retrieved from a study of T-cell reconstitution after alpha-beta-depleted transplantation in children. Using unique molecular identifiers, the investigators prepared the TCRbeta library. Each CDR3 protein is one row after TCRdb ran MiXCR on the PCR reads. The sample lists some 110,000 distinct CDR3 sequences; about 9.4% were seen once. Only a few counts were recorded for this clonotype. Its antigen remains unidentified. Study-wide findings and caveats: Certain patients had high TCRbeta diversity at day 60, and it came from recipient T cells and thymic progenitors that survived.

Source: PBMCs, taken before TCRalphabeta/CD19-depleted stem cell transplant. This clonotype was obtained from a boy aged 2-15 years with acute lymphoblastic leukemia, due to receive a stem cell transplant.

The CDR3: CSVGGSTSYEQYF. The CDR3 DNA reads TGCAGCGTGGGGGGATCCACCTCCTACGAGCAGTACTTC. The rearrangement links TRBV29-1 to TRBJ2-7, with TRBD2 as a possible D gene (6 bases). Germline values: CDR1 SQVTM, CDR2 ANQGSEA. This CDR3 is 13 amino acids long. The ends were cut back, 6 bases at V and 0 bases at J, with 12 bases in the middle.